This TCR beta chain stems from a study of blood T cell repertoires in COVID-19. Study background: Samples of COVID-19 (acute and convalescent) were obtained from the United States, Italy and Spain.

This clone was counted a single time. Germline CDR1 is MNHEY and CDR2 is SVGAGI. CDR3 length: 14 residues. The V and J ends lost 2 bases and 4 bases respectively, with 12 bases between them. Assay: immunoSEQ multiplex PCR; the TCRdb copy retains only in-frame clones and omits some. The sample carries tens of thousands of clones, 87% recorded once. Sequenced: peripheral blood. This chain uses TRBV6-5 with TRBJ2-7, with a weak D call TRBD1 (6 bases). This sequence originates from a man aged 50-60 years with active COVID-19. The CDR3 region is CASSYGQLRYEQYF. CDR3 DNA: TGTGCCAGCAGTTACGGACAGCTCCGATACGAGCAGTACTTC.